This T cell receptor (beta chain) was documented in a study of CD8+ T cells in alopecia areata. The overall study: The drug, tofacitinib, lasted 6 to 18 months, followed by 6 months off drug.

This CDR3 is built from 15 residues. The ends were cut back, 3 bases at V and 2 bases at J, with 13 bases in the middle. As the sequencing template, cDNA was produced by extracting RNA and reverse transcribing it. TCRdb's copy holds only in-frame clones and misses some; the assay was immunoSEQ multiplex PCR. The data show around 50,000 clones, with 90% to 97% seen just once and roughly 25% held by the top ten. The investigators collected lesional scalp punch biopsies and peripheral blood from alopecia areata patients. The sequence was collected from a human donor with alopecia areata. The material was CD8+ T cells sorted from blood, obtained at week 0. V is TRBV23-1 and J is TRBJ2-5, with D possibly matching TRBD2 (6 bases). TRBV23-1 is identified as an open reading frame with a role that is uncertain. This CDR3 is CASSHGRERQETQYF. In nucleotides, the CDR3 is TGCGCCAGCAGTCACGGGCGGGAAAGACAAGAGACCCAGTACTTC.